This TCR beta chain was sequenced for a study of identical twins. Study observations and caveats: Alpha sequences that were out-of-frame and twin-shared showed an excess of low generation probability. Invariant MAIT and iNKT cells are populations that could partly confound zero-insertion analyses. Abundant beta clonotypes from cord blood had fewer insertions, unlike memory repertoires, which showed none.

A universal primer site arose from template switching, and cDNA bore unique molecular identifiers. Via MiXCR, TCRdb re-called the 5' RACE reads, giving one row per CDR3 protein. The repertoire holds more than 650,000 distinct CDR3 sequences, roughly 6.2% seen once, with 1.5% to 2% in the top ten. The CDR3 is made up of 14 amino acids. V was clipped by 7 bases and J by 7 bases, with 16 bases between them. Germline CDR1 is LGHDT and CDR2 is YNNKEL (reference sequence). This clonotype was seen a few times. Its cognate antigen is unknown. The receptor was derived from a man aged 18 to 35 in good health. The rearrangement uses TRBV3-1 and TRBJ1-4; no reliable D call. The specimen sequenced was naive T cells sorted from blood. CDR3 sequence: CASNPGLQPEKLFF. The CDR3 coding sequence is TGTGCCAGCAATCCAGGTTTACAACCTGAAAAACTGTTTTTT.